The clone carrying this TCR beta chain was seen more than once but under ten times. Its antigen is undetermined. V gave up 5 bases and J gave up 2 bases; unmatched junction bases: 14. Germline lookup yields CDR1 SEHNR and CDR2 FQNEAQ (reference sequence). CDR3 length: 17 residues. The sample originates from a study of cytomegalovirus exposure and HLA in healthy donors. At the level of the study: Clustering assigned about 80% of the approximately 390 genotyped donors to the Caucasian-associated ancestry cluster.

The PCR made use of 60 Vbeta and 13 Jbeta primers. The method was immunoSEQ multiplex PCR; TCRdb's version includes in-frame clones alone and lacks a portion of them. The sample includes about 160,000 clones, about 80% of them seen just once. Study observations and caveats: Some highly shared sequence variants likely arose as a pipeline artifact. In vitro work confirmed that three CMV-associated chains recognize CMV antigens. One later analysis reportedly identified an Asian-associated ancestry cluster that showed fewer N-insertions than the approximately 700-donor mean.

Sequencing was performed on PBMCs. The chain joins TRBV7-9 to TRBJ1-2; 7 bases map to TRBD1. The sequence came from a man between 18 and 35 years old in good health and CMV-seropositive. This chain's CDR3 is CASSRSVAGQRNYGYTF. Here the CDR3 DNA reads TGTGCCAGCAGCCGATCCGTCGCGGGACAGAGAAACTATGGCTACACCTTC. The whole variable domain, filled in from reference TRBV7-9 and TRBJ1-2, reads DTGVSQNPRHKITKRGQNVTFRCDPISEHNRLYWYRQTLGQGPEFLTYFQNEAQLEKSRLLSDRFSAERPKGSFSTLEIQRTEQGDSAMYLCASSRSVAGQRNYGYTFGSGTRLTVV.